Shown below are 23 T cell receptor beta chains from a single sample sequenced in a study of OX40 agonist ivuxolimab in advanced cancers. Measured with immunoSEQ multiplex PCR; TCRdb has only the in-frame clones, and not every one. The data contain 25,000 to 35,000 clones, roughly nine tenths of them singletons. The input for sequencing was CD4+ or CD8+ T cells sorted from blood, taken in a trial of the OX40 agonist ivuxolimab. These receptors were taken from an adult with an advanced solid tumor such as melanoma, head and neck, liver or kidney cancer.

The genes are TRBV1 and TRBJ2-1; no DNA check was done on the table's D call, TRBD2. TRBV1 is flagged as a pseudogene. CDR3 size: 15 residues. The CDR3: CTSSQDQRVRNEQFF. CDR3 nucleotide sequence: TGCACCAGCAGCCAAGATCAGCGGGTCCGCAATGAGCAGTTCTTC.

V gene TRBV18 combines with J gene TRBJ2-7, with D tentatively TRBD2 (6 bases). Trimming cost V 3 bases and J 0 bases, with 18 bases left between them. This CDR3 comprises 17 residues. CDR1 is KGHSH, CDR2 LQKENI, per germline. CDR3 amino acids: CASSPNRGTDLSYEQYF. In nucleotides, the CDR3 is TGTGCCAGCTCACCGAACCGGGGGACGGATCTCTCCTACGAGCAGTACTTC.

This clone was detected only a few times. V gene TRBV5-1 combines with J gene TRBJ2-5; 13 nucleotides agree with TRBD2. Germline values: CDR1 SGHRS, CDR2 YFSETQ. This CDR3 comprises 18 residues. The V and J ends lost 3 bases and 4 bases, in that order; junction bases with no gene match: 12. CDR3 protein: CASSSLTSGRAVRETQYF. As DNA, the CDR3 is TGCGCCAGCAGCTCATTAACTAGCGGGAGGGCCGTCAGAGAGACCCAGTACTTC. The full variable domain, completed using reference TRBV5-1 and TRBJ2-5, is KAGVTQTPRYLIKTRGQQVTLSCSPISGHRSVSWYQQTPGQGLQFLFEYFSETQRNKGNFPGRFSGRQFSNSRSEMNVSTLELGDSALYLCASSSLTSGRAVRETQYFGPGTRLLVL.

The V call is TRBV27, the J call TRBJ2-7; TRBD1 matches at 10 bases. This CDR3 spans 16 amino acids. V was pared by 0 bases and J by 2 bases, with 4 bases of the junction left unmatched. The germline V gene has CDR1 MNHEY and CDR2 SMNVEV (reference sequence). The CDR3 is CASSLSPGTGAYEQYF. In nucleotides, the CDR3 is TGTGCCAGCAGTTTATCCCCCGGGACAGGGGCCTACGAGCAGTACTTC.

This sequence joins TRBV27 and TRBJ1-3; a weak D match, TRBD1 (5 bases). This CDR3 is 15 amino acids long. Germline V lookup: CDR1 MNHEY, CDR2 SMNVEV (reference sequence). Trimming cost V 6 bases and J 3 bases, with 15 bases left between them. DNA of the CDR3: TGTGCCAGCAGACTTCGTGGGGGTGGTGGAAACACCATATATTTT. This codes for CASRLRGGGGNTIYF.

This chain's CDR3 is CASSSGTSGGYFYEQYF. As DNA, the CDR3 is TGTGCCAGCAGTTCCGGGACTAGCGGGGGGTATTTCTACGAGCAGTACTTC. The rearrangement links TRBV27 to TRBJ2-7, with 15 bases fitting TRBD2. Trimming removed 4 bases from V and 3 bases from J; junction bases left unmatched: 7. The V gene's germline CDR1 is MNHEY and CDR2 SMNVEV (reference sequence). The length of the CDR3 is 17 residues.

The gene calls are TRBV19 and TRBJ1-1; D is perhaps TRBD1 (6 bases). V lost 3 bases and J 10 bases, leaving 12 bases between the germline ends. Germline V lookup: CDR1 LNHDA, CDR2 SQIVND (reference sequence). CDR3 length equals 12 residues. CDR3 sequence (DNA): TGTGCCAGTAGTATCGGGGACATTGGAGCTTTCTTT. It translates to CASSIGDIGAFF.

This clone is a singleton in its sample. The chain combines TRBV7-8 with TRBJ2-2; D not resolved. Trimming removed 1 base at V and 6 bases at J, with 12 bases between. CDR1 and CDR2 (germline): SGHVS, FQNEAQ. This CDR3 has 15 residues. CDR3 in DNA: TGTGCCAGCAGCTTAGGCATTTCCGATCCCGGGGAGCTGTTTTTT. Protein: CASSLGISDPGELFF. The full variable domain, completed using reference TRBV7-8 and TRBJ2-2, is GAGVSQSPRYKVAKRGQDVALRCDPISGHVSLFWYQQALGQGPEFLTYFQNEAQLDKSGLPSDRFFAERPEGSVSTLKIQRTQQEDSAVYLCASSLGISDPGELFFGEGSRLTVL.

This chain uses TRBV29-1 with TRBJ1-2, with 8 bases that match TRBD1. The germline gives CDR1 SQVTM, CDR2 ANQGSEA. Losses at the gene ends were 5 bases for V and 8 bases for J; bases not matched to a gene: 7. This CDR3 has 12 amino acids. As DNA, the CDR3 is TGCAGCGTTCCCCAGGGGGCCGAAGGCTACACCTTC. The encoded protein is CSVPQGAEGYTF.

The rearrangement links TRBV7-9 to TRBJ2-3; 8 nucleotides agree with TRBD1. Germline CDR1 SEHNR, CDR2 FQNEAQ (reference sequence). V shed 6 bases and J 5 bases; nucleotides not matched to a gene: 16. The CDR3 is 17 residues long. The CDR3 spells CASSLPSGTGNRDTQYF. The CDR3 nucleotides read TGTGCCAGCAGTCTACCGTCCGGGACAGGAAATAGAGATACGCAGTATTTT.

This clone was counted a single time. The same CDR3 arises from other DNA sequences in this sample as well. This sequence joins TRBV30 and TRBJ2-7; tentative D call: TRBD2 (5 bases). The CDR3 consists of 12 residues. V lost 0 bases to trimming and J lost 4 bases, with 7 bases between them. Germline CDR1 and CDR2: GTSNPN and SVGIG (reference sequence). CDR3: CAWSVGSYEQYF. As DNA, the CDR3 is TGTGCCTGGAGTGTAGGGAGTTACGAGCAGTACTTC.

The chain couples TRBV7-8 to TRBJ1-1; 9 positions agree with TRBD1. Germline loops: CDR1 SGHVS, CDR2 FQNEAQ. The CDR3 is 14 amino acids. V shed 9 bases and J 5 bases; nucleotides not matched to a gene: 10. CDR3 in DNA: TGTGCCAGTAAACTACAGGGGGCGGTTACTGAAGCTTTCTTT. Translated: CASKLQGAVTEAFF. Full variable domain (rest looked up from reference TRBV7-8 and TRBJ1-1): GAGVSQSPRYKVAKRGQDVALRCDPISGHVSLFWYQQALGQGPEFLTYFQNEAQLDKSGLPSDRFFAERPEGSVSTLKIQRTQQEDSAVYLCASKLQGAVTEAFFGQGTRLTVV.

The chain links TRBV27 to TRBJ2-7; D ambiguous. Germline CDR1 MNHEY, CDR2 SMNVEV (reference sequence). V was trimmed by 9 bases and J by 0 bases, leaving 12 bases between them. The CDR3 contains 13 residues. CDR3 protein: CASSIHHSYEQYF. CDR3 coding DNA: TGTGCCAGTTCAATACACCACTCCTACGAGCAGTACTTC.

The chain recombines TRBV11-2 with TRBJ1-1, with D maybe TRBD1 (5 bases). The CDR3 extends over 14 amino acids. V was shortened by 5 bases and J by 3 bases, with 13 bases between the two germline ends. In germline, CDR1 is SGHAT, CDR2 FQNNGV. The CDR3 is CASSAAGPDTEAFF. The CDR3 coding sequence is TGTGCCAGCAGCGCCGCAGGGCCCGACACTGAAGCTTTCTTT.

This chain links TRBV4-1 with TRBJ2-7, with TRBD1 matching over 8 bases. The V and J ends lost 4 bases and 3 bases, in that order; junction bases with no gene match: 5. The CDR3 is made up of 14 amino acids. Looked up from germline, CDR1 is MGHRA and CDR2 is YSYEKL. CDR3 sequence reads: CASSLTDRGYEQYF. The CDR3, as DNA: TGCGCCAGCAGCCTAACTGACAGGGGCTACGAGCAGTACTTC.

The chain links TRBV28 to TRBJ2-1; the D gene is possibly TRBD2 (6 bases). Germline CDR1 is MDHEN and CDR2 is SYDVKM. This CDR3 is built from 15 residues. The ends were cut back, 3 bases at V and 10 bases at J, with 19 bases in the middle. CDR3: CASSFKGGWSKEQFF. The CDR3 DNA sequence: TGTGCCAGCAGTTTTAAGGGAGGTTGGAGTAAAGAGCAGTTCTTC.

The J gene is TRBJ2-1, the V gene TRBV25-1, with 12 positions matching TRBD2. The CDR3 extends over 18 amino acids. Per germline, CDR1 MGHDK and CDR2 SYGVNS. V lost 4 bases to trimming and J lost 6 bases; unmatched junction nucleotides: 13. The DNA for the CDR3 is TGTGCCAGCAGTGCCTCCGGGACTAGCGGGTTTTTTTTCAATGAGCAGTTCTTC. It codes for CASSASGTSGFFFNEQFF.

V is TRBV6-4 and J is TRBJ2-3, with 7 bases lining up with TRBD2. V lost 5 bases to trimming and J lost 4 bases; unmatched junction nucleotides: 9. CDR1 and CDR2 from the germline V gene are MRHNA and SNTAGT. The CDR3 has 15 amino acids. In DNA, the CDR3 is TGTGCCAGCAGTACTAGCGCCTCAGGATCAGATACGCAGTATTTT. It specifies CASSTSASGSDTQYF.

The chain couples TRBV27 to TRBJ1-2; TRBD1 agrees at 9 bases. Looked up from germline, CDR1 is MNHEY and CDR2 is SMNVEV (reference sequence). The CDR3 length is 16 residues. The V segment lost 3 bases and the J segment 6 bases; nucleotides outside the gene matches: 11. The CDR3 DNA reads as TGTGCCAGCAGTTTCCTTGATCCCGGGACAGGGAATGGCTACACCTTC. Its translation is CASSFLDPGTGNGYTF.

The CDR3 nucleotides are TGTGCCAGCAGCTCTCGGACTGGTTTACAAGAGACCCAGTACTTC. Its translation: CASSSRTGLQETQYF. The chain carries TRBV7-9 and TRBJ2-5; possibly TRBD2 for D (5 bases). The CDR3 covers 15 residues. In germline, CDR1 is SEHNR, CDR2 FQNEAQ (reference sequence). Between the trimmed V and J ends, which lost 4 bases and 2 bases, there was a span of 14 bases. Looking up the rest from reference TRBV7-9 and TRBJ2-5 gives the full variable domain: DTGVSQNPRHKITKRGQNVTFRCDPISEHNRLYWYRQTLGQGPEFLTYFQNEAQLEKSRLLSDRFSAERPKGSFSTLEIQRTEQGDSAMYLCASSSRTGLQETQYFGPGTRLLVL.

The CDR3 region has the DNA TGTGCCAGCAGCCTTAGCGGGACTAGCGGCTACGAGCAGTACTTC. Translating gives CASSLSGTSGYEQYF. The chain employs TRBV7-9 and TRBJ2-5, with 11 bases matching TRBD2. The J call is uncertain, as TRBJ2-7 better fits the DNA end. CDR3 length equals 15 residues. Looked up from germline, CDR1 is SEHNR and CDR2 is FQNEAQ (reference sequence).

This clone was seen only a few times. The chain combines TRBV5-1 with TRBJ1-1; 7 nucleotides align to TRBD1. The CDR3 has 15 residues. Per germline, CDR1 SGHRS and CDR2 YFSETQ. V shed 0 bases, J shed 4 bases, and the junction held 6 bases outside the gene matches. CDR3 sequence: CASSLAVAGGTEAFF. The CDR3 region has the DNA TGCGCCAGCAGCTTGGCCGTGGCAGGGGGCACTGAAGCTTTCTTT.

The V call is TRBV5-6, the J call TRBJ2-1; D is perhaps TRBD2 (5 bases). Germline CDR1 SGHDT, CDR2 YYEEEE. The V end lost 4 bases, the J end lost 4 bases, and 12 bases lay between the germline ends. The CDR3 consists of 14 residues. The CDR3 sequence: CASSHRTEYNEQFF. The CDR3 coding sequence is TGTGCCAGCAGCCATCGGACTGAGTACAATGAGCAGTTCTTC.